This entry features one TCR beta chain sequence. As yet, its antigen is unknown. The data stem from a study of shared clonotypes between healthy human individuals. Study outcomes and limitations: Estimated clonotype richness was generally higher in naive than memory subsets. What limited the represented genetic and exposure-history diversity was the small number of donors.

This CDR3 has 15 residues. V shed 1 base and J 5 bases; nucleotides not matched to a gene: 3. Germline V gene sequence: CDR1 SGHDT, CDR2 YYEEEE. Using immunoSEQ multiplex PCR, the repertoire was profiled, and TCRdb retains in-frame clones only, with some absent. The sample has more than 850,000 clones, about 80% seen once. Sequenced: memory CD4+ T cells from PBMCs. Specified subset: CD45RA-negative fraction. The rearrangement joins TRBV5-6 to TRBJ2-1, with 10 bases fitting TRBD1. The receptor comes from a man in his late teens or twenties in good health. Some clones in this sample may be carry-over from other donors' samples. CDR3 loop: CASSLPGTGDNEQFF. The CDR3, as DNA: TGTGCCAGCAGCTTGCCCGGGACAGGGGACAATGAGCAGTTCTTC.